This T cell receptor beta chain was sequenced in a study of circulating and synovial CD4+ cells in juvenile arthritis. As concerns this clone: As yet, its antigen is unknown.

Clones were read by immunoSEQ multiplex PCR, and TCRdb kept only the in-frame ones, dropping some. This table has 30,000 to 35,000 clones, 95% appearing once. Study-level points and caveats: Deeper sequencing increased measured overlap with synovial clonotypes. Some such blood samples were as oligoclonal as synovium. Bulk blood CD4 samples held at least an order of magnitude more or fewer genomes than CPL.

The source of this sequence is a human donor with juvenile idiopathic arthritis. The specimen was CD4+ T cells from blood.

The CDR3 sequence: CSASRYEQYF. The CDR3 bases are TGCAGTGCTAGTCGGTACGAGCAGTACTTC. This chain links TRBV20-1 with TRBJ2-7, with D unresolved. V gave up 3 bases and J gave up 4 bases, with 4 bases separating them. The V gene's germline CDR1 is DFQATT and CDR2 SNEGSKA (reference sequence). This CDR3 is built from 10 residues.